Listed here are 17 T cell receptor beta chains from one sample, sequenced in a study of CD8 T cells in Susac syndrome. cDNA came from around 0.5 to 1 ug RNA primed by random hexamers. TCRdb analysed the immunoSEQ multiplex PCR reads with MiXCR anew, one entry per CDR3 protein. The data contain approximately 180,000 distinct CDR3 sequences, around 90% of them seen just once; the ten biggest clones take up about 0.09%. The sequenced sample consisted of CD4+ T cells from PBMCs. These receptors all come from a human donor with Susac syndrome.

The chain employs TRBV24-1 and TRBJ1-2; D might be TRBD1 (6 bases). Trimming pared 2 bases from V and 10 bases from J, leaving 10 bases between. From germline, CDR1 is KGHDR and CDR2 SFDVKD. This CDR3 spans 12 amino acids. The CDR3 coding sequence is TGTGCCACCAGTGATTGGACAGAAGTCTACACCTTC. It is translated as CATSDWTEVYTF.

This clonotype has a handful of counts. This chain joins TRBV29-1 and TRBJ1-2; no clear D. The ends were cut back, 4 bases at V and 4 bases at J, with 7 bases in the middle. From germline, CDR1 is SQVTM and CDR2 ANQGSEA. The CDR3 is 11 residues long. Written as DNA, the CDR3 is TGCAGCGTTGGACACCTCTATGGCTACACCTTC. This encodes CSVGHLYGYTF.

The chain joins TRBV2 to TRBJ2-7; TRBD1 is a possible D gene (6 bases). CDR1 is SNHLY, CDR2 FYNNEI, per germline. This CDR3 has 14 amino acids. Trimming took 6 bases from V and 6 from J, leaving 18 bases between them. The CDR3 loop is CASRQGSQYPEQYF. The CDR3 DNA reads TGTGCCAGCAGACAGGGTTCCCAGTATCCCGAGCAGTACTTC.

The chain uses TRBV6-5 and TRBJ1-2, with a weak D call TRBD1 (5 bases). The CDR3 covers 13 residues. V dropped 6 bases and J dropped 3 bases, with 11 bases sitting between them. CDR1 MNHEY and CDR2 SVGAGI come from the germline V gene. The CDR3 nucleotides read TGTGCCAGCAGATGGGACGGAGACTATGGCTACACCTTC. Residues: CASRWDGDYGYTF.

This chain connects TRBV7-2 to TRBJ2-2; 7 nucleotides match TRBD1. J was trimmed by 7 bases and V by 2 bases; bases with no gene match: 13. CDR3 length: 17 residues. The V gene's germline CDR1 is SGHTA and CDR2 FQGNSA. CDR3 DNA: TGTGCCAGCAGCTTATTGTCTGGGACAGCCTTCGGCGGGGAGCTGTTTTTT. This encodes CASSLLSGTAFGGELFF.

The chain employs TRBV9 and TRBJ2-1; D gene unclear. This CDR3 has 14 amino acids. CDR1 and CDR2 from the germline V gene are SGDLS and YYNGEE. V gave up 3 bases and J gave up 2 bases, with 9 bases separating them. This CDR3 is CASSASDTYNEQFF. The CDR3 DNA follows: TGTGCCAGCAGCGCGTCCGATACCTACAATGAGCAGTTCTTC.

The chain joins TRBV6-1 to TRBJ1-1; D gene uncertain. The V and J ends lost 6 bases and 4 bases respectively, with 21 bases between them. The CDR3 runs to 16 residues. Germline-derived CDR1 and CDR2 are MNHNS and SASEGT. This CDR3 reads CASRGAPGGIGTEAFF. The CDR3 DNA reads as TGTGCCAGCAGAGGAGCTCCAGGAGGGATCGGCACTGAAGCTTTCTTT.

This sequence joins TRBV21-1 and TRBJ2-1; TRBD2, the table's D call, was not compared with the DNA. TRBV21-1 is a pseudogene segment. CDR3 size: 17 residues. The CDR3 region is CASSKRLAEDSYNEQFF. CDR3 sequence (DNA): TGTGCCAGCAGCAAAAGACTAGCGGAAGACTCCTACAATGAGCAGTTCTTC.

V gene TRBV5-5 combines with J gene TRBJ1-2; no reliable D call. The CDR3 loop spans 14 amino acids. Germline-derived CDR1 and CDR2 are SGHKS and YYEKEE (reference sequence). V lost 2 bases to trimming and J lost 1 base, with 9 bases between them. The CDR3 DNA follows: TGTGCCAGCAGCTTTCTCGTACTTAACTATGGCTACACCTTC. Its translation is CASSFLVLNYGYTF.

This chain links TRBV2 with TRBJ1-2; D not certain. Trimming pared 3 bases from V and 1 base from J, leaving 9 bases between. This CDR3 is 14 amino acids long. In germline, CDR1 is SNHLY, CDR2 FYNNEI. In DNA form, the CDR3 reads TGTGCCAGCAGTGACGGCAGGTTTAACTATGGCTACACCTTC. This gives the protein CASSDGRFNYGYTF.

The V and J genes are TRBV29-1 and TRBJ1-1; the D is unclear. The CDR3 extends over 15 amino acids. Trimming took off 4 bases at V and 4 bases at J, with 19 bases between the two ends. Germline values: CDR1 SQVTM, CDR2 ANQGSEA. The DNA for the CDR3 is TGCAGCGTTGGAAGCTCCGGGCAGGCTTTCACTGAAGCTTTCTTT. Residues: CSVGSSGQAFTEAFF.

The genes are TRBV24-1 and TRBJ2-3; D not resolved. The CDR3 consists of 12 residues. V was shortened by 1 base and J by 4 bases, with 2 bases between the two germline ends. CDR1 is KGHDR, CDR2 SFDVKD, per germline. CDR3 nucleotide sequence: TGTGCCACCAGTGATTTATCAGATACGCAGTATTTT. Residues: CATSDLSDTQYF.

V and J are TRBV5-1 and TRBJ2-1; D might be TRBD1 (6 bases). The V gene's germline CDR1 is SGHRS and CDR2 YFSETQ. The ends were cut back, 4 bases at V and 5 bases at J, with 10 bases in the middle. The CDR3 length is 13 residues. The CDR3 sequence is CASSGGQHNEQFF. CDR3 bases: TGCGCCAGCAGCGGAGGACAGCACAATGAGCAGTTCTTC.

The CDR3 coding sequence is TGTGCCAGCATCTTGAGCGGGGGGGCCAATGAGCAGTTCTTC. Protein product: CASILSGGANEQFF. The chain carries TRBV12-3 or TRBV12-4 and TRBJ2-1; the match to TRBD2 covers 10 bases. The CDR3 has 14 residues. Trimming took 7 bases from V and 6 from J; bases not matched to a gene: 6.

The chain joins TRBV4-1 to TRBJ1-2; D call uncertain. With 1 base removed from V and 5 bases from J, the gap between germline ends came to 8 bases. Germline V CDR1 and CDR2: MGHRA, YSYEKL. The CDR3 contains 13 residues. The CDR3 DNA follows: TGCGCCAGCAGCCAAGTTTTGGAGTATGGCTACACCTTC. This gives the protein CASSQVLEYGYTF.

Here the CDR3 reads CASSASTGSNYGYTF. DNA of the CDR3: TGTGCCAGCAGTGCCAGTACAGGCAGTAACTATGGCTACACCTTC. The V gene is TRBV12-3 or TRBV12-4, the J gene TRBJ1-2, with D possibly being TRBD1 (5 bases). Trimming left V 5 bases short and J 1 base short, with 14 bases between. The CDR3 runs 15 residues.

This clonotype was observed a single time. The chain has TRBV14 and TRBJ1-6; D is possibly TRBD1 (6 bases). CDR3 size: 15 residues. Trimming took off 5 bases at V and 1 base at J, with 9 bases between the two ends. Germline V lookup: CDR1 SGHDN, CDR2 FVKESK. The CDR3 DNA sequence: TGTGCCAGCAGCAAACAGGGTTCCTATAATTCACCCCTCCACTTT. This sequence encodes CASSKQGSYNSPLHF.